This note documents a single T cell receptor (beta chain) sequence. In the authors' workflow: Estimation of nucleated cell counts relied on the amplification of reference gene primers. Assay used: immunoSEQ multiplex PCR; TCRdb lists only in-frame clones, some missing. D and trimming were read from the DNA, whereas the V and J calls and clone size are those reported in that table. The sample includes about 140,000 clones, roughly four fifths of them seen just once. These data belong to a study of blood T cell repertoires in COVID-19. Study overall: Samples came from the United States, Italy and Spain, spanning acute and convalescent COVID-19. The cDNA or gDNA used as material had been derived from T cells, B-cell-depleted T cells, or PBMCs.

The CDR3 is made up of 15 amino acids. V gave up 1 base and J gave up 4 bases; unmatched junction bases: 5. Germline CDR1 and CDR2: SGHDN and FVKESK. Material for sequencing was peripheral blood. The V call is TRBV14, the J call TRBJ2-3; TRBD2 aligns across 7 bases. The sequence was obtained from a human donor in a cohort sampled during active COVID-19. The chain's CDR3 is CASSQVGGGSDTQYF. The DNA of the CDR3 is TGTGCCAGCAGCCAAGTCGGCGGGGGTTCAGATACGCAGTATTTT.